The TCR beta chain under discussion was sequenced for a study of T-cell reconstitution after alpha-beta-depleted transplantation in children. V was pared by 2 bases and J by 7 bases, with 9 bases between. The CDR3 is made up of 13 amino acids. It was with unique molecular identifiers that the TCRbeta library was prepared. One entry per CDR3 protein results from TCRdb running MiXCR on the PCR reads. The data hold about 16,000 distinct CDR3 sequences, with around 5% observed a single time. This clonotype is judged medium-sized. Sample: PBMCs, taken before TCRalphabeta/CD19-depleted stem cell transplant. This receptor was identified in a boy aged 5 to 17 with acute lymphoblastic leukemia, due to receive a stem cell transplant. The rearrangement links TRBV12-3 or TRBV12-4 to TRBJ1-5, with a tentative D call TRBD1 (6 bases). DNA of the CDR3: TGTGCCAGCAGTTTAACAGGGCAACAGCCCCAGCATTTT. Translated, it gives CASSLTGQQPQHF.